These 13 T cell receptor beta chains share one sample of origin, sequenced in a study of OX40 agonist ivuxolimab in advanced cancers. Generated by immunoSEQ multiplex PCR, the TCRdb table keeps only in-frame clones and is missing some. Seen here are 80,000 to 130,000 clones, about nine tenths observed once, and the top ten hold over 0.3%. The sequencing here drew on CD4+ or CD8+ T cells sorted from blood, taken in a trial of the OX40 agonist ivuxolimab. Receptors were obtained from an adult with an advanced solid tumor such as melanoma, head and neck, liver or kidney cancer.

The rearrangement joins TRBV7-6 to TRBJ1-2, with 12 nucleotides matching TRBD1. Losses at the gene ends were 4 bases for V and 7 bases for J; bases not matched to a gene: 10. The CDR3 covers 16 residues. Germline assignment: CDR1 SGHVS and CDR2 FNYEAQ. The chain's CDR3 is CASSSFPGTGGAGYTF. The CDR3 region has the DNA TGTGCCAGCAGCTCGTTCCCCGGGACAGGGGGCGCTGGCTACACCTTC.

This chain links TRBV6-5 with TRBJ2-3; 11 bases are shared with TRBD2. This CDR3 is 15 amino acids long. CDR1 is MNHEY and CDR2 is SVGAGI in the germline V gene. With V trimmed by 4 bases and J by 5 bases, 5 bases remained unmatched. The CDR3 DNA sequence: TGTGCCAGCAGTTTAGCGGGAGGGCGAGGAGATACGCAGTATTTT. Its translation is CASSLAGGRGDTQYF.

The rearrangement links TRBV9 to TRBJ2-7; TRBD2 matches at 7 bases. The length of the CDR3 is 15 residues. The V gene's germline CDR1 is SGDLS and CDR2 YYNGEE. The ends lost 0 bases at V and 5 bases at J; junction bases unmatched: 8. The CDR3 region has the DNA TGTGCCAGCAGCGTAGCTCCGCGGGAGTTCGACGAGCAGTACTTC. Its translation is CASSVAPREFDEQYF.

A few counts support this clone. CDR3 nucleotide sequence: TGCGCCAGCAGTAGACAGGGAACGGATGGCTACACCTTC. Translation: CASSRQGTDGYTF. The V and J genes are TRBV5-1 and TRBJ1-2; TRBD1 matches at 7 bases. Germline V CDR1 and CDR2: SGHRS, YFSETQ. The junction had 7 bases not matched to a gene; V was cut back by 5 bases and J by 6 bases. The CDR3 consists of 13 residues.

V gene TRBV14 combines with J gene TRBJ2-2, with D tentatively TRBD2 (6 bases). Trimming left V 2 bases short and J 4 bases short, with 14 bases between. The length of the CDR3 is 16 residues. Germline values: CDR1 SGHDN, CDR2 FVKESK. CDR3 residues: CASSQLRGSGTGELFF. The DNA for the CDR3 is TGTGCCAGCAGCCAACTCCGGGGGTCAGGCACCGGGGAGCTGTTTTTT.

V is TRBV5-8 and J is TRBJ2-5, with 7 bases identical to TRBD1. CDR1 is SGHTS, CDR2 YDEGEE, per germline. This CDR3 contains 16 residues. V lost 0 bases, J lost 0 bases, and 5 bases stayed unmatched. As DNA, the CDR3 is TGTGCCAGCAGCTTGGGGCTGACAGGGTACCAAGAGACCCAGTACTTC. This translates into CASSLGLTGYQETQYF.

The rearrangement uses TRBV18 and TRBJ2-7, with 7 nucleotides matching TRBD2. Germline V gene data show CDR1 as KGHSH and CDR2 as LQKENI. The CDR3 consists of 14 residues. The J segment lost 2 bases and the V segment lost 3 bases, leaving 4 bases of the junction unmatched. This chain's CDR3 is CASSPRGGTYEQYF. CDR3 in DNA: TGTGCCAGCTCACCCCGGGGAGGGACCTACGAGCAGTACTTC.

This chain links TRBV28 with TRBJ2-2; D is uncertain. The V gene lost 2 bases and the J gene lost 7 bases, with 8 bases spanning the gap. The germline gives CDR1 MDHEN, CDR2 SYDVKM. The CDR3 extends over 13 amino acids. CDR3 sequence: CASSLTDRGELFF. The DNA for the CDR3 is TGTGCCAGCAGTTTAACCGACCGCGGGGAGCTGTTTTTT.

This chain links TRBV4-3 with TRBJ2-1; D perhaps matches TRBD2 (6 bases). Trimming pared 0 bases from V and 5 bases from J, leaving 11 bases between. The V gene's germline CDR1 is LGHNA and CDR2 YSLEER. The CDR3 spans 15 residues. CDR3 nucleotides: TGCGCCAGCAGCCAAGACCGGGAGAGGAACAATGAGCAGTTCTTC. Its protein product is CASSQDRERNNEQFF.

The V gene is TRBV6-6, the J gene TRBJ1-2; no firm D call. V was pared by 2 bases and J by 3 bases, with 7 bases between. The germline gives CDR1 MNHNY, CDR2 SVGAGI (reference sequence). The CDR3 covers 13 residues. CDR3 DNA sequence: TGTGCCAGCAGTTACCTGGAAGACTATGGCTACACCTTC. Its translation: CASSYLEDYGYTF.

DNA for the CDR3: TGTGCCAGCAGCCCTAGGAAGACTAGCTACAATGAGCAGTTCTTC. Amino acid sequence: CASSPRKTSYNEQFF. The chain uses TRBV7-9 and TRBJ2-1; a weak D match, TRBD2 (6 bases). V was clipped by 5 bases and J by 3 bases, with 14 bases between them. The CDR3 has 15 amino acids. Germline values: CDR1 SEHNR, CDR2 FQNEAQ (reference sequence).

The CDR3 DNA reads TGTGCCAGCAGTTACGGGCAGTCGAACACTGAAGCTTTCTTT. Amino acid sequence: CASSYGQSNTEAFF. The chain recombines TRBV6-6 with TRBJ1-1, with unresolved D. V was shortened by 2 bases and J by 1 base, with 8 bases between the two germline ends. This CDR3 comprises 14 residues. In germline, CDR1 is MNHNY, CDR2 SVGAGI (reference sequence).

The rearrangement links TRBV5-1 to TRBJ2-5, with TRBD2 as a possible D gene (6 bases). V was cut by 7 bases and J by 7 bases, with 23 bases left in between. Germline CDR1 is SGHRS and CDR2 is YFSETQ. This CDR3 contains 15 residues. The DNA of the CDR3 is TGCGCCAGCGAACCCGGGACCGGGGGTGTGGGGACCCAGTACTTC. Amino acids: CASEPGTGGVGTQYF.